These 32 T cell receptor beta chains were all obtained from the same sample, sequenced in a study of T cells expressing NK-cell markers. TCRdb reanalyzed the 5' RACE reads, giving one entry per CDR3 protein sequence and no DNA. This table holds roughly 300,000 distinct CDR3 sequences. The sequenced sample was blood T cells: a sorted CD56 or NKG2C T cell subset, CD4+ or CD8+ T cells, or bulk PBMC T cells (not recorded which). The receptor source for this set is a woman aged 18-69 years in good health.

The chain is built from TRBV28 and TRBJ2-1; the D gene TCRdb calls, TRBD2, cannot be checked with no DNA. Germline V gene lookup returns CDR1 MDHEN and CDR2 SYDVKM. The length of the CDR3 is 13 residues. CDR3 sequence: CATLPPPYNEQFF.

The CDR3 loop is CASSEIENYGYTF. This sequence joins TRBV10-1 and TRBJ1-2. This CDR3 is 13 amino acids long. Germline V CDR1 and CDR2: WNHNN, SYGVQD (reference sequence).

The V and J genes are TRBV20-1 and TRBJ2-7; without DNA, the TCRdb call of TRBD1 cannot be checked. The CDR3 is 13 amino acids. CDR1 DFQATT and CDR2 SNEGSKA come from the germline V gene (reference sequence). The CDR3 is CSARRDRNYEQYF.

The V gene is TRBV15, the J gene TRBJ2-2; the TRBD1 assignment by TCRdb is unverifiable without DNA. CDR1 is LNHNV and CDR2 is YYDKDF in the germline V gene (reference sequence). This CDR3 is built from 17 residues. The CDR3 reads CATSRALGTSNTGELFF.

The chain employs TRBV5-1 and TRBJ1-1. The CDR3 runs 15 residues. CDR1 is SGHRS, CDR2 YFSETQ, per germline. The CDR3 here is CASSLGDLPNTEAFF.

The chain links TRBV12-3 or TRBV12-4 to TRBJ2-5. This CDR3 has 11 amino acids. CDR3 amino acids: CASSLRETQYF.

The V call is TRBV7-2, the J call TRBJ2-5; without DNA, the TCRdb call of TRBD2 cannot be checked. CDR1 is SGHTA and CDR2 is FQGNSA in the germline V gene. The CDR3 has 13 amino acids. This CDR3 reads CASSPGTLETQYF. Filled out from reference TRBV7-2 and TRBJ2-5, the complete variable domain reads GAGVSQSPSNKVTEKGKDVELRCDPISGHTALYWYRQSLGQGLEFLIYFQGNSAPDKSGLPSDRFSAERTGGSVSTLTIQRTQQEDSAVYLCASSPGTLETQYFGPGTRLLVL.

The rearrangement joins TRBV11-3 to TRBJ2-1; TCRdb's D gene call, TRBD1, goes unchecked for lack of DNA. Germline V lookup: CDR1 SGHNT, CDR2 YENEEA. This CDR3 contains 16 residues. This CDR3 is CASSLRHGQGGYEQFF.

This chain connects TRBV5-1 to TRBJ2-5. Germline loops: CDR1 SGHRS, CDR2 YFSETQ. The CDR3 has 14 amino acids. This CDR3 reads CASTVWGNQETQYF.

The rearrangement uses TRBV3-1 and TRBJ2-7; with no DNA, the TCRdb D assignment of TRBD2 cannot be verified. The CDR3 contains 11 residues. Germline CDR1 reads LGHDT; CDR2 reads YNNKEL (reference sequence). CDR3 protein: CASSQAREQYF.

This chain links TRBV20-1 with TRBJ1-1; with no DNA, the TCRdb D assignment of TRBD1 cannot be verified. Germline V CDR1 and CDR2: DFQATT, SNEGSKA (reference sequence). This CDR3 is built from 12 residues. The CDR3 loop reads CSARQGATEAFF.

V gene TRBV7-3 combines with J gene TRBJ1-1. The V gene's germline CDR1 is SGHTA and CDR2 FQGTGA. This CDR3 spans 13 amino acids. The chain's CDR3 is CASSFGTNTEAFF.

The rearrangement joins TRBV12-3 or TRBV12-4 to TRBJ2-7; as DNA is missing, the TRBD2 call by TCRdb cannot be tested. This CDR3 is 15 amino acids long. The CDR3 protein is CASSSTSGPRPEQYF.

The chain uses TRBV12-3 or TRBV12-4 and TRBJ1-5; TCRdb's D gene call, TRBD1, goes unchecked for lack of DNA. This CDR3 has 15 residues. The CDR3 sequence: CASSPQGPSNQPQHF.

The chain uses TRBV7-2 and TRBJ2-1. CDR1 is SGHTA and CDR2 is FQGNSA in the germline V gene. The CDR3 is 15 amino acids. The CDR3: CASSSTRNSYNEQFF.

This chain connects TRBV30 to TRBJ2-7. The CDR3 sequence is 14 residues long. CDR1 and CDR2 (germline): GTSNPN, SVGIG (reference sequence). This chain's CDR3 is CAWRENWSSYEQYF.

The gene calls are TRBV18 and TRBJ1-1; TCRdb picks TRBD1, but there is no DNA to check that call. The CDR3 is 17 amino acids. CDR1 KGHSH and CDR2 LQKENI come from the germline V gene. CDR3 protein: CASSPQLIGQGGTEAFF.

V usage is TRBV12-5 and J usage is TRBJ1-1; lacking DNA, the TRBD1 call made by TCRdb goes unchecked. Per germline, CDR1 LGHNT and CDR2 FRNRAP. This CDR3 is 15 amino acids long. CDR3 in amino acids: CASGFDRGDNTEAFF.

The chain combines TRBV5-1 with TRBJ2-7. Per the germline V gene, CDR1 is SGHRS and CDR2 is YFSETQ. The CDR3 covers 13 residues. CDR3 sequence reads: CASSLVAGDEQYF.

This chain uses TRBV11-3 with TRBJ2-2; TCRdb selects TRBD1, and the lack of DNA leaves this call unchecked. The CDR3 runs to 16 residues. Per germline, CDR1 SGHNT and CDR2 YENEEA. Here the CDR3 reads CASSLAGTTNTGELFF.

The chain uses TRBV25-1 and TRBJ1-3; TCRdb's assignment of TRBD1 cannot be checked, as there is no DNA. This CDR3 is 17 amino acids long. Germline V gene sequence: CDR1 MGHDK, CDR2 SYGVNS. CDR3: CASSALRTGTGGNTIYF.

CDR3 amino acids: CASSPRGGPGNTIYF. The chain joins TRBV7-2 to TRBJ1-3; lacking DNA, the TRBD1 call made by TCRdb goes unchecked. Germline CDR1 SGHTA, CDR2 FQGNSA. This CDR3 is 15 amino acids long.

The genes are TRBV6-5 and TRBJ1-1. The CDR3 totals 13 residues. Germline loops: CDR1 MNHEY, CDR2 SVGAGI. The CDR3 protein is CASSYVTNTEAFF.

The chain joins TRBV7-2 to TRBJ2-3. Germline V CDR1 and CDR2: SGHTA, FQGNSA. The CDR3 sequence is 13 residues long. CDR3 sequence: CASSLPSTDTQYF.

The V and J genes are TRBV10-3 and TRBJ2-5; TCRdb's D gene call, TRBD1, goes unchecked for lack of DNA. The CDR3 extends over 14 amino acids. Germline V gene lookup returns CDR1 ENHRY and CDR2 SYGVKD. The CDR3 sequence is CAISHPSGEETQYF.

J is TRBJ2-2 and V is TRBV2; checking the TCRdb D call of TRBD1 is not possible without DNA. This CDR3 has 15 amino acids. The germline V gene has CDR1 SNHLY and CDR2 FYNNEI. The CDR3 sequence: CASSRTGSRTGELFF.

The chain's CDR3 is CASSEGFWGSGNTIYF. The chain couples TRBV2 to TRBJ1-3. This CDR3 is 16 amino acids long. CDR1 SNHLY and CDR2 FYNNEI come from the germline V gene. The full variable domain, its missing parts supplied by reference TRBV2 and TRBJ1-3, is EPEVTQTPSHQVTQMGQEVILRCVPISNHLYFYWYRQILGQKVEFLVSFYNNEISEKSEIFDDQFSVERPDGSNFTLKIRSTKLEDSAMYFCASSEGFWGSGNTIYFGEGSWLTVV.

The CDR3 protein is CAISRDSVIPNYGYTF. The chain employs TRBV10-3 and TRBJ1-2; checking the TCRdb D call of TRBD1 is not possible without DNA. Germline assignment: CDR1 ENHRY and CDR2 SYGVKD. The CDR3 has 16 residues.

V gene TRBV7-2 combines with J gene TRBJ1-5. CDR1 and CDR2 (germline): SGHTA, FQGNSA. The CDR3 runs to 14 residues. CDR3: CASSGEGRGQPQHF.

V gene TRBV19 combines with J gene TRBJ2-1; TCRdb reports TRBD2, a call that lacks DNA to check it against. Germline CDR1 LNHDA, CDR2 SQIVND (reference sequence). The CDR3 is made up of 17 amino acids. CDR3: CASSISLWRAVGNEQFF.

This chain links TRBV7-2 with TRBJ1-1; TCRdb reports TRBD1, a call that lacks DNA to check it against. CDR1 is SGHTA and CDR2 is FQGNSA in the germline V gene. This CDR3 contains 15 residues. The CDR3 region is CASSLGGHGWTEAFF.

The CDR3 sequence: CASSFPGLGVDTQYF. The V and J genes are TRBV7-2 and TRBJ2-3; the TRBD2 assignment by TCRdb is unverifiable without DNA. The CDR3 totals 15 residues. CDR1 and CDR2 (germline): SGHTA, FQGNSA.